The T cell receptor beta chain under discussion was sequenced for a study of T cell changes during pregnancy in multiple sclerosis. Generated by immunoSEQ multiplex PCR, the TCRdb table keeps only in-frame clones and is missing some. This sample has around 62,000 clones, with about 88% found just once. V was pared by 4 bases and J by 3 bases, with 14 bases of the junction left unmatched. The CDR3 is 17 amino acids. CDR1 SGDLS and CDR2 YYNGEE come from the germline V gene. There are a few counts of this clone. The V call is TRBV9, the J call TRBJ2-3; 7 positions match TRBD2. The sample in question was peripheral blood, obtained in the first trimester of pregnancy. This receptor was identified in a female donor with multiple sclerosis, enrolled in a pregnancy study. In DNA, the CDR3 is TGTGCCAGCAGCCTATTATCGGGGAGGGCCTTAACAGATACGCAGTATTTT. As protein: CASSLLSGRALTDTQYF.